This T cell receptor (beta chain) is from a study of T cell repertoires in cytomegalovirus infection. Study-wide results and caveats: CMV carriers having the relevant HLA were flagged by cumulative public TCR beta family frequency.

This clonotype was observed at least ten times. Its antigen is unknown. V shed 5 bases, J shed 5 bases, and the junction held 6 bases outside the gene matches. The CDR3 extends over 15 amino acids. The germline V gene encodes CDR1 SGHNT and CDR2 YENEEA. Each CDR3 protein gets one entry after TCRdb re-called the reads with MiXCR. The repertoire holds about 230,000 distinct CDR3 sequences, with about 7% as singletons. The TCR originated in a human donor in good health (CMV status not recorded). Some clones in this sample may be carry-over from other donors' samples. The sample taken for sequencing was PBMCs. V usage is TRBV11-3 and J usage is TRBJ2-5, with 12 positions matching TRBD1. This chain's CDR3 is CASSPGQGATETQYF. The CDR3 nucleotides read TGTGCCAGCAGCCCGGGACAGGGGGCTACGGAGACCCAGTACTTC.